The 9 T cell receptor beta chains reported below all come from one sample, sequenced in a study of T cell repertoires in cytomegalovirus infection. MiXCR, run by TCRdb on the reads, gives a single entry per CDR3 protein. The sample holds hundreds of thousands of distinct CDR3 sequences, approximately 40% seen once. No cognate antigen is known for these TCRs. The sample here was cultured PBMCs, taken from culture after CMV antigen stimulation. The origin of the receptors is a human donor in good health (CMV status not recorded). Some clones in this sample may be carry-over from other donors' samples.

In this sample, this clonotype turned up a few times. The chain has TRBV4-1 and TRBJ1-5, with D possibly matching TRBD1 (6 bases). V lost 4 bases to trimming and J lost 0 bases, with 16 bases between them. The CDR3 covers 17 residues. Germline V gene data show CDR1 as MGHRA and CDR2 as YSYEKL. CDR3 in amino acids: CASSRTLGANSNQPQHF. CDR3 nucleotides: TGCGCCAGCAGCCGTACTTTGGGGGCGAATAGCAATCAGCCCCAGCATTTT.

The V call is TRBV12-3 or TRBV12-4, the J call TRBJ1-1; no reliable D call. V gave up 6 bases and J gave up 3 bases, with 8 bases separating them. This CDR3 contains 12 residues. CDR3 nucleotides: TGTGCCAGCAGCAACAGAGACACTGAAGCTTTCTTT. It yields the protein CASSNRDTEAFF.

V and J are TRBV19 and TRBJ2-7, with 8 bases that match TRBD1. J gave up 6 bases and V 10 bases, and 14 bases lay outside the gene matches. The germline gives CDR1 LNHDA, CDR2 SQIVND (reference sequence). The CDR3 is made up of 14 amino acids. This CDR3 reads CATSWGRGLGEQYF. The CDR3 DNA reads TGTGCCACCTCCTGGGGCAGGGGGCTCGGCGAGCAGTACTTC.

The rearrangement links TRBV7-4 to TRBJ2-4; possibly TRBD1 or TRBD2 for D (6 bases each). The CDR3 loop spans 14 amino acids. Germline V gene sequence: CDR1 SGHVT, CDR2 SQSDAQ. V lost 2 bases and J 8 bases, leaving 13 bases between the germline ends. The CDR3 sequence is CASSLSWRGDIQYF. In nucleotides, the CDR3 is TGTGCCAGCAGCTTATCATGGAGGGGGGACATTCAGTACTTC.

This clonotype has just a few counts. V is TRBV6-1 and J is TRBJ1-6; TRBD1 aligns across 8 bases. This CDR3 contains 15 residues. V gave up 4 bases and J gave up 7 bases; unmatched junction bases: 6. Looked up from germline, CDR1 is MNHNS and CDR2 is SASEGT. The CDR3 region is CASSVGRGPNSPLHF. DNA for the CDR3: TGTGCCAGCAGTGTCGGCAGGGGGCCCAATTCACCCCTCCACTTT.

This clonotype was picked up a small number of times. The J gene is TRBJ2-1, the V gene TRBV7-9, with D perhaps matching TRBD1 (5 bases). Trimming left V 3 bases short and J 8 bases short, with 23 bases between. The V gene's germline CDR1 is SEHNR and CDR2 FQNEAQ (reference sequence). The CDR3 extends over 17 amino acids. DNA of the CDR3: TGTGCCAGCAGCTTTTTTGGCTCCACAGGCGATTTAGATGAGCAGTTCTTC. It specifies CASSFFGSTGDLDEQFF.

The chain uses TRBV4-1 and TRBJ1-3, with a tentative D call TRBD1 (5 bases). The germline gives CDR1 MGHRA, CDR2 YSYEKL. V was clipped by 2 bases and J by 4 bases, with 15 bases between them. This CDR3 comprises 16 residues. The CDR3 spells CASSQPGRTKGNTIYF. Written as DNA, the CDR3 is TGCGCCAGCAGCCAACCCGGACGGACAAAGGGAAACACCATATATTTT.

DNA of the CDR3: TGCGCCAGCAGCCAACAGGGCGAGGAGACCCAGTACTTC. Protein sequence: CASSQQGEETQYF. The chain employs TRBV4-1 and TRBJ2-5, with D possibly being TRBD1 (5 bases). The germline V gene has CDR1 MGHRA and CDR2 YSYEKL. Deletions cut 2 bases from V and 5 bases from J, with 9 bases between. CDR3 length: 13 amino acids.

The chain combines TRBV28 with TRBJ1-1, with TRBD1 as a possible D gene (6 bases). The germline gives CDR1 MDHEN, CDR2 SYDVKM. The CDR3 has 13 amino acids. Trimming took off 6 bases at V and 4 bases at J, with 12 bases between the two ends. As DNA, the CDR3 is TGTGCCAGCAGCCCCCCCAGGGGCACTGAAGCTTTCTTT. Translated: CASSPPRGTEAFF. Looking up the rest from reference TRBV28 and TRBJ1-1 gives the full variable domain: DVKVTQSSRYLVKRTGEKVFLECVQDMDHENMFWYRQDPGLGLRLIYFSYDVKMKEKGDIPEGYSVSREKKERFSLILESASTNQTSMYLCASSPPRGTEAFFGQGTRLTVV.